This T cell receptor (beta chain) was documented in a study of shared clonotypes between healthy human individuals (dated by TCRdb to 2020 to 2022). For the study in its entirety: Three men and two women, aged 18 to 49 years, made up the cohort. Leukapheresis yielded between about 0.94 and 9 billion PBMCs per donor. For each donor, CD4 naive and CD4 memory were each given three plates, CD8 naive was given two plates, and CD8 memory was given one plate. Different laboratories and diverse techniques were used to prepare libraries and sequence TCR repertoires, to increase sequencing depth and limit assay-specific biases. The study deeply sequenced blood TCR repertoires of 5 or 6 healthy adults to estimate repertoire size and the extent of clonotype sharing between individuals.

Using the deep immunoSEQ assay, multiplex PCR amplified TCR CDR3 regions from genomic DNA. For each cell subset, the extracted genomic DNA was distributed evenly across all wells of several immunoSEQ 96-well plates, and each plate served as one replicate. For sorted subsets, 200 to 250 ng genomic DNA, equal to 30,000 or so T cell genomes, was loaded into each replicate PCR. Purified libraries were measured with a Qubit 3.0 fluorometer, size-checked on a Bioanalyzer 2100, and measured again with the KAPA Library Quantification kit. A separate single-read 150-cycle Illumina NextSeq 550 flow cell was used to sequence each immunoSEQ 96-well plate. Per the original workflow: Because the immunoSEQ output held only junctional sequences and lacked quality scores, the filtering could not match the filtering applied to full-length reads. Sequences were annotated with PyIR, a Python wrapper for IgBLAST v1.9, and V/J genes and CDR3 were assigned using IMGT germline references. Reads were removed for weak V/J assignments (E-value above 1e-6), missing CDR3, stop codons, out-of-frame junctions, or ambiguous translated residues. A V3J clonotype was defined by an identical inferred V gene, J gene, and CDR3 amino acid sequence. To compute the percentage overlap between repertoires, the number of shared unique clonotypes was divided by the size of the smaller repertoire. Three approaches were used to assess repertoire richness: RTK rarefaction, the Chao1 estimator, and Recon v2.1 estimates of unobserved clonotypes. OLGA was used to compute generation probabilities for all TCRbeta clonotypes that the gDNA method yielded from four donors. TCRdb stores this immuneACCESS table with in-frame sequences only. Part of the clones is absent; in the studies checked, under half of the shortfall reflects unresolved V genes, and no reason is known for the rest. Clone size and the V and J calls come from that table; the DNA yielded D and trimming. The sample data list about 2.3 million clones, and more than 80% of these were observed just once. The ten largest clones take up about 0.39% of the sample.

The donors were healthy, HIV-negative adults with no recently reported acute infections or vaccinations. Every donor was a Caucasian adult living in Nashville, Tennessee, USA. CD4+ T cells were enriched by magnetic negative selection, after which naive cells were positively selected on CD45RA and the negative fraction was taken as the memory subset. Blood was collected by leukapheresis, and PBMCs were isolated by Ficoll-Histopaque density gradient centrifugation and then cryopreserved in liquid nitrogen vapor phase. Purity and quantity of every magnetically sorted T cell population were checked by analytical flow cytometry. Each sorted fraction had its genomic DNA isolated and then quantified by UV absorbance on a Nanodrop 2000c. The CDR3 has 13 amino acids, counting the end cysteine and phenylalanine. Only CDR3 DNA remains: 39 bases, in frame from the first base. V is reduced by 2 bases and J by 2 bases, leaving a spacing of 7 bases between them. The CDR1 and CDR2 encoded by the germline V gene are SGHRS and YFSETQ.

Broad study findings and their caveats: Incomplete sequencing was indicated by rarefaction of sorted-subset datasets, despite the large sequencing depth. Estimated clonotype richness was generally larger for naive than for memory subsets. Pairwise subsampling led to the expectation that sequencing depth would affect the degree of clonotype sharing among donors. Clonotypes shared by all four sorted-subset donors showed higher generation probabilities than non-shared clonotypes. Sampling was restricted to blood, and TCR repertoires in tissue are likely to differ from TCR repertoires in blood. Because the study included a small number of donors, the genetic and exposure-history diversity represented was limited. Approximately 5% of naive CD4, around 4% of naive CD8, about 2.4% of memory CD4, and around 0.42% of memory CD8 clonotypes were shared across four donors.

Note on this clone: No antigen is known for it. No much larger clone is present one base from it, and per-base qualities are unavailable. Other nucleotide sequences in the sample specify the same CDR3.

Sequencing input: naive CD4+ T cells from PBMCs. The meaning of the sample's cell subset or site label: CD45RA+ positively selected. This clonotype was obtained from a man between 18 and 35 years old in good health. Some clones in this sample may be carry-over from other donors' samples. The chain uses TRBV5-1 and TRBJ2-5, with no D gene named confidently. The CDR3 region: CASSFPGQETQYF. The sequenced DNA is TGCGCCAGCAGCTTCCCGGGTCAAGAGACCCAGTACTTC.